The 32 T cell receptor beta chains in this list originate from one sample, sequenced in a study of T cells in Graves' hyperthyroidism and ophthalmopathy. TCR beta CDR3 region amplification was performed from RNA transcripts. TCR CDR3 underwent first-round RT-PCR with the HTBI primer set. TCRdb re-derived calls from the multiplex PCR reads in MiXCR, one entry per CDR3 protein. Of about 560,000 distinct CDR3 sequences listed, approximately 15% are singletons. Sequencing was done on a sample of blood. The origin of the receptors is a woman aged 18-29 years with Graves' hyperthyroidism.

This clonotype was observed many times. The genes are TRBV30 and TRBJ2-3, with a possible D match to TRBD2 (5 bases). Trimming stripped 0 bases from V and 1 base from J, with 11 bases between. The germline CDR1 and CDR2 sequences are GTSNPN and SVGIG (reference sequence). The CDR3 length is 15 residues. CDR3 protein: CAWSVGAVGTDTQYF. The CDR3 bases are TGTGCCTGGAGTGTAGGAGCGGTCGGCACAGATACGCAGTATTTT. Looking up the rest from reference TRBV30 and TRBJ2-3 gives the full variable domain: SQTIHQWPATLVQPVGSPLSLECTVEGTSNPNLYWYRQAAGRGLQLLFYSVGIGQISSEVPQNLSASRPQDRQFILSSKKLLLSDSGFYLCAWSVGAVGTDTQYFGPGTRLTVL.

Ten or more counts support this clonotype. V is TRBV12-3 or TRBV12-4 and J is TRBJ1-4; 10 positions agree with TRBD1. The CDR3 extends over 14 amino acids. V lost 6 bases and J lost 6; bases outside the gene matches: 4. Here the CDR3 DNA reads TGTGCCAGCAGATCGGACAGGGGGTATGAAAAACTGTTTTTT. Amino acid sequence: CASRSDRGYEKLFF.

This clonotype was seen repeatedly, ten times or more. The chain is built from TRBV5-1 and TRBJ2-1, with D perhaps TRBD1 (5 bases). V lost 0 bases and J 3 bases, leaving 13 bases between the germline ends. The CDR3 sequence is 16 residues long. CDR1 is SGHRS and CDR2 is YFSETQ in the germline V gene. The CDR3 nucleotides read TGCGCCAGCAGCTTGGCCGACAGTGCTTTCTACAATGAGCAGTTCTTC. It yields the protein CASSLADSAFYNEQFF.

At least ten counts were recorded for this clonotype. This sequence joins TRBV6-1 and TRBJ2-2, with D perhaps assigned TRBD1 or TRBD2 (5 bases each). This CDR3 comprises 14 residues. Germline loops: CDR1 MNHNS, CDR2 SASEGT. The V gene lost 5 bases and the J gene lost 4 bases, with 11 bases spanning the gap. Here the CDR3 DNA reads TGTGCCAGCAGTTCGGGACCTGGCACCGGGGAGCTGTTTTTT. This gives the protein CASSSGPGTGELFF.

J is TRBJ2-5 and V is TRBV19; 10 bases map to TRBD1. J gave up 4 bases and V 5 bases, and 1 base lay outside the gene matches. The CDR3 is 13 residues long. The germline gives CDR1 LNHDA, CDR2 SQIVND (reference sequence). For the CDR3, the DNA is TGTGCCAGTAGTGGGACAGGGGCAGAGACCCAGTACTTC. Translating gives CASSGTGAETQYF.

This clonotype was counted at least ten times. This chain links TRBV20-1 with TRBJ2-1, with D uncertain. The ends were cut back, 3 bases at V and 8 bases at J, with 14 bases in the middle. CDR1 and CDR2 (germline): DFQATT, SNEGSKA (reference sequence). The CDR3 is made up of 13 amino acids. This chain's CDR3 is CSARSSPGDEQFF. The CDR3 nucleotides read TGCAGTGCTAGGAGTAGCCCGGGTGATGAGCAGTTCTTC.

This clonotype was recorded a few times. The CDR3 DNA follows: TGTGCCAGCAGTAACGGGCTACTAGCGGGAGAGGAGGAGACCCAGTACTTC. It is translated as CASSNGLLAGEEETQYF. The J gene is TRBJ2-5, the V gene TRBV28, with 11 bases fitting TRBD2. Losses at the gene ends were 5 bases for V and 5 bases for J; bases not matched to a gene: 13. Germline V gene sequence: CDR1 MDHEN, CDR2 SYDVKM. The CDR3 is made up of 17 amino acids.

The CDR3 sequence: CASRRTSGQGGQPQHF. CDR3 nucleotide sequence: TGTGCCAGCAGGCGAACCTCGGGACAGGGAGGCCAGCCCCAGCATTTT. This sequence joins TRBV28 and TRBJ1-5; 9 bases agree with TRBD1. This CDR3 is 16 amino acids long. The ends lost 6 bases at V and 7 bases at J; junction bases unmatched: 13. Germline V CDR1 and CDR2: MDHEN, SYDVKM.

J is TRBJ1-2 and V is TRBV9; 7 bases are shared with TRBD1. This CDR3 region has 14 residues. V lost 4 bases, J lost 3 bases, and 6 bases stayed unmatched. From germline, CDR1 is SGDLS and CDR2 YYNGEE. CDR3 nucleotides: TGTGCCAGCAGCCTAAGACAGGGTGACTATGGCTACACCTTC. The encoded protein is CASSLRQGDYGYTF.

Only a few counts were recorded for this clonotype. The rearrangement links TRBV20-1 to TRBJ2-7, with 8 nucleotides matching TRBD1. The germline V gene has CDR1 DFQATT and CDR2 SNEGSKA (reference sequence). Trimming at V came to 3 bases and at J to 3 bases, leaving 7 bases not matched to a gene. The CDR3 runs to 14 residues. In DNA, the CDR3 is TGCAGTGCTAGGCAGGGGGCTTTTGGCTACGAGCAGTACTTC. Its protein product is CSARQGAFGYEQYF.

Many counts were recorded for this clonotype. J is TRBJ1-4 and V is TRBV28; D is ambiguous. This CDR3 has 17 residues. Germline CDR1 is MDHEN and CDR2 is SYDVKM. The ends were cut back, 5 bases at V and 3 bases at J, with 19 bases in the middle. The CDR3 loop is CASSPRPPGVANEKLFF. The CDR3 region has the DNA TGTGCCAGCAGTCCTAGACCCCCGGGCGTCGCTAATGAAAAACTGTTTTTT.

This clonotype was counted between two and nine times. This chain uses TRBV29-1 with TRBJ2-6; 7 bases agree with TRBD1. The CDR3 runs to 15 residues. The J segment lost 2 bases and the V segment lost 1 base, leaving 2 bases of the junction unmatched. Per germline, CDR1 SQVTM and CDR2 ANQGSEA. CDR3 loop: CSVEGTGTGANVLTF. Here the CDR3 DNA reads TGCAGCGTTGAAGGGACAGGAACTGGGGCCAACGTCCTGACTTTC.

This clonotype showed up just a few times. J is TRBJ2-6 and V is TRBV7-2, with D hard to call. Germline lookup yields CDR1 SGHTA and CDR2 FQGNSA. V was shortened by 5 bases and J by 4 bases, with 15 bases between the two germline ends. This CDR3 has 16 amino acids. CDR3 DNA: TGTGCCAGCAGCAAAAATCTGGGGTTCGGGGCCAACGTCCTGACTTTC. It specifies CASSKNLGFGANVLTF.

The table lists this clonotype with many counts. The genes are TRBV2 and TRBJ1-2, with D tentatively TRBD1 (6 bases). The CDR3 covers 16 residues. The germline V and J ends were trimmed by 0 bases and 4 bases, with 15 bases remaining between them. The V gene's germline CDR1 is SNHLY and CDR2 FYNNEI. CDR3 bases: TGTGCCAGCAGTGAAGCGAGAGAGGGGGTACCCTATGGCTACACCTTC. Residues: CASSEAREGVPYGYTF.

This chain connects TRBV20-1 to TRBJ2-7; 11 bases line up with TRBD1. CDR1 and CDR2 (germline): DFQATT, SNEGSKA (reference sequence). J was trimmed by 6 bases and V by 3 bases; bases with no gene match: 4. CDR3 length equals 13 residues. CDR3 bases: TGCAGTGCTAGCCGGACAGGGGGCGGCGAGCAGTACTTC. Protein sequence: CSASRTGGGEQYF.

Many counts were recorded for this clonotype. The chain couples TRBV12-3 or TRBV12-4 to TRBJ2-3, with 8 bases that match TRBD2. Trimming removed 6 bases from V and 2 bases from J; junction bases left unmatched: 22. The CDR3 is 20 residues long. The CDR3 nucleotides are TGTGCCAGCAGCCAACCCGCCTCTAGCGGGTCCCTCCATGACACAGATACGCAGTATTTT. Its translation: CASSQPASSGSLHDTDTQYF.

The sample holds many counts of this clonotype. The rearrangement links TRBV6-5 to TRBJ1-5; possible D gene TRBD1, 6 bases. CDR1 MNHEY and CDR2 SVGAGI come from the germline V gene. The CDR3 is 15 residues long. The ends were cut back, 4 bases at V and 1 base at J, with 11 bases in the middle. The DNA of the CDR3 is TGTGCCAGCAGTTCCTATACAGGGAGCAATCAGCCCCAGCATTTT. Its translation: CASSSYTGSNQPQHF.

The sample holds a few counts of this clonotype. The CDR3 spells CASSRWGGRDTEAFF. As DNA, the CDR3 is TGTGCCAGCAGCCGGTGGGGGGGGAGGGACACTGAAGCTTTCTTT. The chain couples TRBV7-2 to TRBJ1-1, with a possible D match to TRBD1 (5 bases). V was pared by 5 bases and J by 3 bases, with 16 bases between. CDR1 SGHTA and CDR2 FQGNSA come from the germline V gene. The length of the CDR3 is 15 residues.

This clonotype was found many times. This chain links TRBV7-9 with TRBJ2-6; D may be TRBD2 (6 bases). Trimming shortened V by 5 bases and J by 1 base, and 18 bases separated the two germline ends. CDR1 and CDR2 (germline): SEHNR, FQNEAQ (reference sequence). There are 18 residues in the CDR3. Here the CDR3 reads CASSPRTGDGSGANVLTF. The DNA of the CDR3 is TGTGCCAGCAGCCCCCGGACGGGGGATGGGTCTGGGGCCAACGTCCTGACTTTC.

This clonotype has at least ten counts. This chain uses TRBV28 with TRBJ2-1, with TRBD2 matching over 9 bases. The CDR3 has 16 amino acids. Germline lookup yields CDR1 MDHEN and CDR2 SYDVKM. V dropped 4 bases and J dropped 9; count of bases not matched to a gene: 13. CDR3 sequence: CASSSLPSGNRGEQFF. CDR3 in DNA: TGTGCCAGCAGTTCTCTCCCTAGCGGGAATCGAGGTGAGCAGTTCTTC.

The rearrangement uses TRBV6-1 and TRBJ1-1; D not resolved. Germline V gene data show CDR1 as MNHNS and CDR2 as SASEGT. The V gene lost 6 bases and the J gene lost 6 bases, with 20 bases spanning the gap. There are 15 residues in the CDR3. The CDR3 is CASSQTWVTLPEAFF. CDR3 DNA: TGTGCCAGCAGCCAGACATGGGTGACACTTCCTGAAGCTTTCTTT.

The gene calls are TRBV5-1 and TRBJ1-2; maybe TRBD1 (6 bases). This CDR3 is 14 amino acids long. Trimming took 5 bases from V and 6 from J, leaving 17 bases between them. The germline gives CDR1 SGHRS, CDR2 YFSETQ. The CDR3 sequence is CASREGGGPDGYTF. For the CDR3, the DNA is TGCGCCAGCAGGGAAGGGGGGGGTCCGGATGGCTACACCTTC.

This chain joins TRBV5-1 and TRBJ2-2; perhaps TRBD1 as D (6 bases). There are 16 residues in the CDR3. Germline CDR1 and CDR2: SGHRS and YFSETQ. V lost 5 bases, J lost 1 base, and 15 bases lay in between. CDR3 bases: TGCGCCAGCAGAGGGGACACCGACTTGAACACCGGGGAGCTGTTTTTT. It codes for CASRGDTDLNTGELFF.

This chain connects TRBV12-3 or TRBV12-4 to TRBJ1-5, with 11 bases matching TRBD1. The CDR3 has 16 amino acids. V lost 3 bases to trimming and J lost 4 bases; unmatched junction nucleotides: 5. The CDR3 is CASSFGDRGGNQPQHF. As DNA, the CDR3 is TGTGCCAGCAGTTTTGGGGACAGGGGGGGTAATCAGCCCCAGCATTTT.

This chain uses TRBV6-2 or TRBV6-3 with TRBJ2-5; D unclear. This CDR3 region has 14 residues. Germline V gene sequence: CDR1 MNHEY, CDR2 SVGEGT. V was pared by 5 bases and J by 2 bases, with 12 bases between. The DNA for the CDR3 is TGTGCCAGCAGTGACGGACGGATACAAGAGACCCAGTACTTC. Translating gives CASSDGRIQETQYF.

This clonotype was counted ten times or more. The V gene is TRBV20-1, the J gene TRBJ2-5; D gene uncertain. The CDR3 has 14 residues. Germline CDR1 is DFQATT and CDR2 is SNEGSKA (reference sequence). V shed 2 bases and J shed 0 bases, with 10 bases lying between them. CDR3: CSARSRPYQETQYF. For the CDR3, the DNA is TGCAGTGCTAGATCCCGACCGTACCAAGAGACCCAGTACTTC.

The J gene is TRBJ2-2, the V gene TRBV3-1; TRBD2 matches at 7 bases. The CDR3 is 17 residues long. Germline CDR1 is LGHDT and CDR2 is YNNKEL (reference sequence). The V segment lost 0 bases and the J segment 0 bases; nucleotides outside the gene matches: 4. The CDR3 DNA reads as TGTGCCAGCAGCCAAGAGGCACTAGCGACGAACACCGGGGAGCTGTTTTTT. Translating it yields CASSQEALATNTGELFF.

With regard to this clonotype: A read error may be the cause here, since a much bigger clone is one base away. CDR3 sequence reads: CASSPLVGGPAYNEQFF. CDR3 bases: TGTGCCAGCAGCCCACTAGTGGGAGGGCCCGCGTACAATGAGCAGTTCTTC. This rearrangement joins TRBV3-1 to TRBJ2-1, with 7 bases fitting TRBD2. Trimming at V came to 4 bases and at J to 4 bases, leaving 13 bases not matched to a gene. Looked up from germline, CDR1 is LGHDT and CDR2 is YNNKEL (reference sequence). This CDR3 is built from 17 residues.

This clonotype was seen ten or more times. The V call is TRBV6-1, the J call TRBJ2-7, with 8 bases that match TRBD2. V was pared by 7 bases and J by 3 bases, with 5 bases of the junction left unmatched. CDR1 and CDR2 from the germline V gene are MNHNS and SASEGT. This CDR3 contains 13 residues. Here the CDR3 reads CASKEAGGYEQYF. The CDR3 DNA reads TGTGCCAGCAAGGAGGCGGGAGGCTACGAGCAGTACTTC.

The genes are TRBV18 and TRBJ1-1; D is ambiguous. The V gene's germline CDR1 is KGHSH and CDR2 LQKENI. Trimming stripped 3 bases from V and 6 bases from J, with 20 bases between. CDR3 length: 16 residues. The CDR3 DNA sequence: TGTGCCAGCTCACCGGTTACTTATCCGGCTAACGCTGAAGCTTTCTTT. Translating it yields CASSPVTYPANAEAFF. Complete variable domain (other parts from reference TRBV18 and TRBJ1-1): NAGVMQNPRHLVRRRGQEARLRCSPMKGHSHVYWYRQLPEEGLKFMVYLQKENIIDESGMPKERFSAEFPKEGPSILRIQQVVRGDSAAYFCASSPVTYPANAEAFFGQGTRLTVV.

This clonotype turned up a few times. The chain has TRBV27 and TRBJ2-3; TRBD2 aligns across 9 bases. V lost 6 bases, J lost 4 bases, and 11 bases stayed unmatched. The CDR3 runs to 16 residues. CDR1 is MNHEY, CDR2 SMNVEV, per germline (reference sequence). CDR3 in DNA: TGTGCCAGCAGCCACCAGCGGGGGGCCATAGCAGATACGCAGTATTTT. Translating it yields CASSHQRGAIADTQYF.

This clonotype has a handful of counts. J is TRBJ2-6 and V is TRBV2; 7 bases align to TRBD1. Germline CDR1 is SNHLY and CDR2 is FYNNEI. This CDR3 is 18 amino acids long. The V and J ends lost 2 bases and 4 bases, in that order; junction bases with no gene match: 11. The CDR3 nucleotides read TGTGCCAGCAGTGAATGGAGAGGGGGCTTTTCAGGGGCCAACGTCCTGACTTTC. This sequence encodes CASSEWRGGFSGANVLTF. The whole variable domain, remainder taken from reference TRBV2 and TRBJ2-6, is EPEVTQTPSHQVTQMGQEVILRCVPISNHLYFYWYRQILGQKVEFLVSFYNNEISEKSEIFDDQFSVERPDGSNFTLKIRSTKLEDSAMYFCASSEWRGGFSGANVLTFGAGSRLTVL.